This record covers a single T cell receptor beta chain. Its cognate antigen is unknown. CDR3 length equals 21 residues. The germline V gene encodes CDR1 SGHRS and CDR2 YFSETQ. V was pared by 0 bases and J by 2 bases, with 28 bases between. The table came from immunoSEQ multiplex PCR; TCRdb's copy has only in-frame clones and leaves some out. The sample records around 100,000 clones, about 85% being singletons. The sample originates from a study of T cell responses to AZD1222 COVID-19 vaccine. Across the study: Samples with a second dose at about 4 or about 12 weeks were pooled together. General observations from the study: No day 14 peak samples; only post-peak repertoires were characterized. Spike-specific TCR breadth and depth were elevated following two AZD1222 doses. Clonal diversity may have been underestimated in mostly white British donors.

This receptor was taken from an adult in good health. The chain is built from TRBV5-1 and TRBJ2-3, with D maybe TRBD2 (6 bases). The specimen comprised peripheral blood, sampled on day 0 of AZD1222 vaccination. The CDR3 spells CASSLVPPSGEAPPHTDTQYF. CDR3 DNA sequence: TGCGCCAGCAGCTTGGTCCCCCCCTCGGGGGAAGCTCCCCCCCACACAGATACGCAGTATTTT. Based on the CDR3 plus reference TRBV5-1 and TRBJ2-3, the full variable domain is KAGVTQTPRYLIKTRGQQVTLSCSPISGHRSVSWYQQTPGQGLQFLFEYFSETQRNKGNFPGRFSGRQFSNSRSEMNVSTLELGDSALYLCASSLVPPSGEAPPHTDTQYFGPGTRLTVL.